This TCR beta chain was documented in a study of OX40 agonist ivuxolimab in advanced cancers. On the study more broadly: Patients received intravenous ivuxolimab every 2 weeks at 0.01 to 10 mg/kg. Patients were under 90% male with ages roughly 20 to 80, mean approximately 58.

Sequencing used immunoSEQ multiplex PCR; TCRdb keeps in-frame clones, though not all of them. The data hold about 140,000 clones, with just over 90% observed a single time. Germline assignment: CDR1 SQVTM and CDR2 ANQGSEA. The J segment lost 4 bases and the V segment lost 4 bases, leaving 13 bases of the junction unmatched. The CDR3 consists of 16 residues. This sequence originates from an adult with an advanced solid tumor such as melanoma, head and neck, liver or kidney cancer. The rearrangement links TRBV29-1 to TRBJ2-1; 7 bases fit TRBD2. The specimen was CD4+ or CD8+ T cells sorted from blood, collected in a trial of the OX40 agonist ivuxolimab. The CDR3 DNA reads TGCAGCGTTGTCGGATTGCGGACCGGGGGGTACAATGAGCAGTTCTTC. This sequence encodes CSVVGLRTGGYNEQFF.